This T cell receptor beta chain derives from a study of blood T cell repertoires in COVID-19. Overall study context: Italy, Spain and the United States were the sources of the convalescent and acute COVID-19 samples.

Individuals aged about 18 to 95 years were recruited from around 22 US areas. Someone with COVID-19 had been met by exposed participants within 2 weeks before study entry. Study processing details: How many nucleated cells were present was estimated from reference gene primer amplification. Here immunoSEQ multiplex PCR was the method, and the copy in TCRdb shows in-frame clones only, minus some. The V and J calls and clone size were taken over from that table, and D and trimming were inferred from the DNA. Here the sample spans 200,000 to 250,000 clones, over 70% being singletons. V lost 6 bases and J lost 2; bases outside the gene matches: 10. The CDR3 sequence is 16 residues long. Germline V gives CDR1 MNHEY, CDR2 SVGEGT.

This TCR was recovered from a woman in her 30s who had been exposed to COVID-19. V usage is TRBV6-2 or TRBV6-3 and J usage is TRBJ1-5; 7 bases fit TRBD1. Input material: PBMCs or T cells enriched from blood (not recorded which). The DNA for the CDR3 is TGTGCCAGCAGCCGTAAGACAGGGTCGGGCAATCAGCCCCAGCATTTT. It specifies CASSRKTGSGNQPQHF.